The present T cell receptor (beta chain) was sequenced within a study of shared T cell receptors in the human thymus (dated by TCRdb to 2020 to 2023). Background on the whole study: The study examined how the human thymus generates shared, self-reactive T-cell receptor alpha chains.

Only one count was recorded for this clone. This receptor's antigen is unknown. It has no much larger one-base neighbor in the sample; base qualities were not kept. Measured from the cysteine to the phenylalanine, the CDR3 is 16 residues long. The read is trimmed to its CDR3 DNA, 48 bases read in frame from base 1. V trim: 3 bases; J trim: 1 base; unmatched bases: 8. CDR1 and CDR2, per the germline V gene (reference sequence), are SGHAT and FQDESV. Preparation of the library involved the immunoSEQ multiplex PCR assay. Imported from immuneACCESS, the table was reduced by TCRdb to in-frame sequences with V and J called. These copies leave out some clones; in studies compared against another copy, an unresolved V gene accounts for under half, and the cause of the remainder is not known. In this sample the table shows under 700,000 clones, roughly 74% of which occur a single time. More than 0.01% of the sample rests with the top ten.

These records were also assigned to another study, of human thymus T cells. In that second paper, the authors write: The donors were immunologically healthy infants in Finland who had open corrective cardiac surgery for congenital heart defects. Thymus tissue was collected as surgical resects that were removed during corrective cardiac surgery. Biased V and J gene segment usage appeared to be present in both thymic and peripheral blood repertoires. Highly overlapping thymic TCR repertoires among unrelated individuals were reported in the related research. The study characterized TCR alpha and beta repertoires from roughly 8 infant thymus samples and a few related peripheral blood samples. Donor ages ranging from about 6 to 250 days were recorded, and a handful of male and a couple of female infants were included in the cohort. Thymocytes were mechanically released from the tissue and were stored as pellets of roughly 9.5-34 million cells at -70 degrees C. A QIAsymphony instrument was used to extract genomic DNA from the frozen cell pellets. The immunoSEQ multiplex PCR assay was used to amplify the TCRB and TCRAD loci from a standardized quantity of quality-controlled genomic DNA. The amplicons spanned the V(D)J region and were long enough to cover the CDR3 and allow V and J genes to be identified. The amplicons were sequenced on an Illumina platform via the commercial immunoSEQ service. Corrections for primer bias and sequencing errors followed previously described methods, while TCRAD and TCRB definitions were based on the IMGT database. Repertoires were analysed with immunoSEQ Analyzer 3.0 and VDJTools, covering basic statistics, V/J segment usage, diversity estimates, rarefaction and pairwise overlap. To estimate diversity, the Chao1, ChaoE, Efron-Thisted, Shannon and inverse Simpson indices were applied, and diversity was also estimated on datasets down-sampled to the smallest sample. Repertoire overlap was determined by strict matching of CDR3 nucleotide sequence, V gene and J gene, and Jaccard-based multidimensional scaling clustering was applied. On average, thymus samples yielded 750,000 to 1,000,000 unique TCRB clonotypes, whereas blood samples yielded roughly 80,000.

This receptor was taken from a boy in the first two years of life with a congenital heart defect. Donor details come from another sample of the same person, matched by shared clones. This receptor chain uses TRBV11-1 and TRBJ2-7; 8 central nucleotides agree with TRBD1. Sequenced input: thymocytes. The nucleotide sequence reads as follows: TGTGCCAGCAGCTTGGCACAGGGGGGATGGTCCTACGAGCAGTACTTC. It specifies CASSLAQGGWSYEQYF.